This entry lists 22 T cell receptor beta chains sequenced from one sample in a study of regulatory T cells in long-lasting Graves disease. Time point described: newly diagnosed GD, antithyroid drugs for less than 3 months. Following extraction of RNA from PBMCs, that RNA was used to make the TCR library. CDR3 regions were amplified by Arm-PCR using iRepertoire HTBI primers to build TCR beta libraries. TCRdb re-called the multiplex PCR reads with MiXCR, one entry per CDR3 protein. Among around 240,000 distinct CDR3 sequences listed, more than 15% were seen once. This same sample was also part of a study on T cells in Graves' hyperthyroidism and ophthalmopathy.

Here the sequenced sample was peripheral blood mononuclear cells (PBMCs), taken at new diagnosis, from a patient treated with antithyroid drugs. These TCRs come from a woman aged 30 to 39 with Graves disease.

This clonotype was counted many times. The CDR3 is CASSPNRNYGYTF. The CDR3 nucleotides are TGTGCCAGCTCACCAAATCGGAACTATGGCTACACCTTC. This sequence joins TRBV18 and TRBJ1-2; D not certain. CDR1 is KGHSH, CDR2 LQKENI, per germline. The V and J ends lost 2 bases and 2 bases respectively, with 6 bases between them. This CDR3 region has 13 residues. The whole variable domain, filled in from reference TRBV18 and TRBJ1-2, reads NAGVMQNPRHLVRRRGQEARLRCSPMKGHSHVYWYRQLPEEGLKFMVYLQKENIIDESGMPKERFSAEFPKEGPSILRIQQVVRGDSAAYFCASSPNRNYGYTFGSGTRLTVV.

This clonotype was observed at least ten times. The chain recombines TRBV5-1 with TRBJ2-3; 8 bases are shared with TRBD1. Germline V gives CDR1 SGHRS, CDR2 YFSETQ. V trimming: 5 bases; J trimming: 12 bases; junction bases outside the gene matches: 11. This CDR3 contains 13 residues. CDR3 loop: CASSFAKDRAQYF. In nucleotides, the CDR3 is TGCGCCAGCAGTTTCGCAAAGGACAGGGCCCAGTATTTT.

The chain joins TRBV7-2 to TRBJ2-7; D possibly corresponds to TRBD1 (6 bases). V lost 1 base and J 7 bases, leaving 14 bases between the germline ends. Germline-derived CDR1 and CDR2 are SGHTA and FQGNSA. The CDR3 consists of 14 residues. The CDR3 sequence: CASSLDQGPGEQYF. In nucleotides, the CDR3 is TGTGCCAGCAGCTTAGATCAGGGGCCGGGAGAGCAGTACTTC.

Note on this clonotype: A much larger clone differs by one base, so this may be a read error. This chain links TRBV6-1 with TRBJ1-4, with D possibly matching TRBD1 (6 bases). Looked up from germline, CDR1 is MNHNS and CDR2 is SASEGT. The CDR3 length is 17 residues. Deletions cut 5 bases from V and 0 bases from J, with 16 bases between. CDR3 amino acids: CASSKWAGVATNEKLFF. For the CDR3, the DNA is TGTGCCAGCAGTAAGTGGGCAGGGGTCGCAACTAATGAAAAACTGTTTTTT.

Note on this clonotype: Its ends do not fully match the called genes, so a read error is possible. The chain has TRBV24-1 and TRBJ2-2; 9 bases match TRBD1. The CDR3 is 16 amino acids. Per the germline V gene, CDR1 is KGHDR and CDR2 is SFDVKD. CDR3 protein: CATSGTDRGDTGELSF. For the CDR3, the DNA is TGTGCCACCAGTGGAACAGACAGGGGGGACACCGGGGAGCTGTCTTTT.

Points on this clonotype: A far larger clone lies a single base away; this is likely a read error. V usage is TRBV6-2 or TRBV6-3 and J usage is TRBJ1-1; D not resolved. The V end lost 5 bases, the J end lost 1 base, and 8 bases lay between the germline ends. The germline gives CDR1 MNHEY, CDR2 SVGEGT. This CDR3 is built from 13 residues. Here the CDR3 DNA reads TGTGCCAGCAGTGTAGCGGAGAACACTGAAGCTTTCTTT. It encodes CASSVAENTEAFF.

J is TRBJ2-7 and V is TRBV20-1; TRBD1 or TRBD2 may be the D gene (5 bases each). The CDR3 has 15 residues. The V end lost 0 bases, the J end lost 2 bases, and 14 bases lay between the germline ends. The germline V gene encodes CDR1 DFQATT and CDR2 SNEGSKA (reference sequence). Written as DNA, the CDR3 is TGCAGTGCTAGAGAGGAGAGGGACCCGACCTACGAGCAGTACTTC. Translating it yields CSAREERDPTYEQYF.

This clonotype occurred many times. This chain joins TRBV9 and TRBJ2-6; D is uncertain. Germline V gives CDR1 SGDLS, CDR2 YYNGEE. CDR3 size: 15 residues. Deletions cut 0 bases from V and 0 bases from J, with 4 bases between. Here the CDR3 reads CASSVASSGANVLTF. DNA of the CDR3: TGTGCCAGCAGCGTAGCCTCCTCTGGGGCCAACGTCCTGACTTTC.

This clonotype was detected a few times. The gene calls are TRBV19 and TRBJ2-4, with TRBD1 matching 8 bases. The CDR3 sequence is 16 residues long. Unmatched junction bases numbered 5, after V lost 3 bases and J lost 1 base. Germline CDR1 and CDR2: LNHDA and SQIVND (reference sequence). The DNA for the CDR3 is TGTGCCAGTAGTATTACTCAGGGGGCGGCCAAAAACATTCAGTACTTC. It translates to CASSITQGAAKNIQYF.

The chain's CDR3 is CASSSQGGNTEAFF. The CDR3 nucleotides read TGTGCCAGCTCATCACAGGGCGGGAACACTGAAGCTTTCTTT. The V and J genes are TRBV18 and TRBJ1-1; D is perhaps TRBD1 (6 bases). The CDR3 is 14 residues long. Germline CDR1 reads KGHSH; CDR2 reads LQKENI. V was pared by 5 bases and J by 1 base, with 11 bases between. The full variable domain, in which reference TRBV18 and TRBJ1-1 provide the parts outside the CDR3, is NAGVMQNPRHLVRRRGQEARLRCSPMKGHSHVYWYRQLPEEGLKFMVYLQKENIIDESGMPKERFSAEFPKEGPSILRIQQVVRGDSAAYFCASSSQGGNTEAFFGQGTRLTVV.

This clonotype was recorded at least ten times. The chain has TRBV20-1 and TRBJ1-2; TRBD1 might be the D (5 bases). This CDR3 is 12 amino acids long. Between the trimmed V and J ends, which lost 4 bases and 0 bases, there was a span of 6 bases. The germline CDR1 and CDR2 sequences are DFQATT and SNEGSKA (reference sequence). CDR3 sequence: CSAMTANYGYTF. The CDR3 nucleotides read TGCAGTGCTATGACAGCTAACTATGGCTACACCTTC.

There are a few counts of this clonotype. This may arise from a read error, as a much more abundant clone is one base away. This chain links TRBV5-1 with TRBJ2-7; D not resolved. This CDR3 comprises 15 residues. CDR1 SGHRS and CDR2 YFSETQ come from the germline V gene. CDR3 sequence reads: CASSSSDLSVYEQYF. CDR3 bases: TGTGCCAGCAGCTCCTCTGACTTGTCGGTTTACGAGCAGTACTTC.

This clonotype appeared many times. The rearrangement links TRBV5-1 to TRBJ1-3; D is ambiguous. CDR1 and CDR2 from the germline V gene are SGHRS and YFSETQ. Between the trimmed V and J ends, which lost 0 bases and 2 bases, there was a span of 12 bases. This CDR3 comprises 16 residues. CDR3 DNA: TGCGCCAGCAGCTTGGCGGTCAGTGCCACTGGAAACACCATATATTTT. The encoded protein is CASSLAVSATGNTIYF.

The sample holds a few counts of this clonotype. The CDR3 bases are TGTGCCAGCAGCCCACGGTCGGGGGACCACACCGGGGAGCTGTTTTTT. Its translation is CASSPRSGDHTGELFF. The chain has TRBV9 and TRBJ2-2; TRBD2 might be the D (6 bases). Trimming shortened V by 4 bases and J by 3 bases, and 16 bases separated the two germline ends. CDR1 and CDR2 (germline): SGDLS, YYNGEE. The CDR3 is made up of 16 amino acids.

This clonotype was detected ten times or more. The V call is TRBV20-1, the J call TRBJ1-1; 11 bases fit TRBD1. V trimming: 4 bases; J trimming: 4 bases; junction bases outside the gene matches: 11. Per germline, CDR1 DFQATT and CDR2 SNEGSKA (reference sequence). The CDR3 is made up of 16 amino acids. CDR3 sequence reads: CSATPHLGQGVTEAFF. Written as DNA, the CDR3 is TGCAGTGCTACACCACACCTGGGACAGGGGGTCACTGAAGCTTTCTTT.

This clonotype was counted a few times. The chain links TRBV20-1 to TRBJ1-2; D gene unclear. CDR3 length: 9 residues. Per germline, CDR1 DFQATT and CDR2 SNEGSKA (reference sequence). The V end lost 4 bases, the J end lost 7 bases, and 4 bases lay between the germline ends. In nucleotides, the CDR3 is TGCAGTGCTACCGGTGGCTACACCTTC. It yields the protein CSATGGYTF.

This clonotype was seen more than once but under ten times. Just one base apart from a much larger clone, this may be a read error. This chain uses TRBV9 with TRBJ1-4; D gene unclear. The CDR3 length is 14 residues. Germline loops: CDR1 SGDLS, CDR2 YYNGEE. V was trimmed by 0 bases and J by 3 bases, leaving 6 bases between them. DNA for the CDR3: TGTGCCAGCAGCGTAGCAGACCCTAATGAAAAACTGTTTTTT. Its translation is CASSVADPNEKLFF.

V and J are TRBV3-1 and TRBJ2-5, with 10 bases lining up with TRBD2. CDR1 and CDR2 (germline): LGHDT, YNNKEL (reference sequence). The CDR3 is 17 residues long. Losses at the gene ends were 4 bases for V and 2 bases for J; bases not matched to a gene: 10. The CDR3 here is CASSPLLAGVGQETQYF. CDR3 sequence (DNA): TGTGCCAGCAGCCCCCTTCTAGCGGGAGTGGGTCAAGAGACCCAGTACTTC.

The J gene is TRBJ2-3, the V gene TRBV11-2; TRBD1 might be the D (6 bases). V was cut by 0 bases and J by 5 bases, with 15 bases left in between. Germline V gives CDR1 SGHAT, CDR2 FQNNGV. The CDR3 contains 16 residues. The CDR3 region has the DNA TGTGCCAGCAGCTTAGATTTCTGGGGGCGAGGAGATACGCAGTATTTT. Translating it yields CASSLDFWGRGDTQYF.

Ten or more counts support this clonotype. The V gene is TRBV5-6, the J gene TRBJ2-7; D is possibly TRBD2 (5 bases). Germline values: CDR1 SGHDT, CDR2 YYEEEE. The CDR3 runs 13 residues. The V and J ends lost 3 bases and 0 bases respectively, with 7 bases between them. CDR3 region: CASSSGLSYEQYF. CDR3 DNA sequence: TGTGCCAGCAGCTCAGGACTCTCCTACGAGCAGTACTTC.

The rearrangement uses TRBV11-1 and TRBJ2-7; D is unclear. V was clipped by 4 bases and J by 2 bases, with 15 bases between them. Germline values: CDR1 SGHAT, CDR2 FQDESV (reference sequence). CDR3 size: 15 residues. As DNA, the CDR3 is TGTGCCAGCAGCTGGGCGGATGGCGGAACCTACGAGCAGTACTTC. As protein: CASSWADGGTYEQYF.

In this sample, this clonotype turned up many times. The chain combines TRBV6-1 with TRBJ1-1; TRBD1 matches at 9 bases. V gave up 6 bases and J gave up 3 bases; unmatched junction bases: 8. This CDR3 is built from 15 residues. CDR1 is MNHNS, CDR2 SASEGT, per germline. The DNA of the CDR3 is TGTGCCAGCAGACCGCCGGGACAGGGCTACACTGAAGCTTTCTTT. Amino acid sequence: CASRPPGQGYTEAFF.